A single T cell receptor (beta chain) is shown here with its context. Its target is unknown. This sample is part of a study of cytomegalovirus exposure and HLA in healthy donors. The study's findings and limits: In the analysis, some V segments, TRBV6-2 and TRBV6-3 included, were excluded as indistinguishable. Most of the TCR beta V segments (in an earlier analysis) were productive either about 87% or about 30% of the time. Among the CMV-associated chains, a few were confirmed in vitro as specific for CMV antigens. Other equally common chains were less clonally expanded than HLA-associated TCR beta chains, a later analysis showed.

With 60 Vbeta and 13 Jbeta primers, the PCR was carried out. Assay used: immunoSEQ multiplex PCR; TCRdb lists only in-frame clones, some missing. The data contain some 65,000 clones, around 73% of them singletons. Trimming cost V 5 bases and J 7 bases, with 11 bases left between them. The CDR3 contains 12 residues. Germline values: CDR1 PRHDT, CDR2 FYEKMQ (reference sequence). The sequencing input was PBMCs. The TCR was taken from a girl aged 10-17 years in good health and CMV-seropositive. The genes are TRBV13 and TRBJ1-1; no clear D gene. The DNA of the CDR3 is TGTGCCAGCAGCCCACAGCCTTATGAAGCTTTCTTT. Its translation is CASSPQPYEAFF.